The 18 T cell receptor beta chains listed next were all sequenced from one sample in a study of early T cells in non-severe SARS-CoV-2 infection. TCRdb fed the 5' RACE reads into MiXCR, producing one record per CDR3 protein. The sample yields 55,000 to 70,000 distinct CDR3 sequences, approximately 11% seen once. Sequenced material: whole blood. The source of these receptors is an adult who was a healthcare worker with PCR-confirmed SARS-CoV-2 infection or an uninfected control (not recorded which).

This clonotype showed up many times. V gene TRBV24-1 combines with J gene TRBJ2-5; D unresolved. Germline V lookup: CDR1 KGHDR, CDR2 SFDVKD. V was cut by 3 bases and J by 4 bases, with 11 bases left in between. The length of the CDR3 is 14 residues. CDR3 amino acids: CATSDTRSGETQYF. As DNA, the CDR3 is TGTGCCACCAGTGATACTCGGTCGGGAGAGACCCAGTACTTC.

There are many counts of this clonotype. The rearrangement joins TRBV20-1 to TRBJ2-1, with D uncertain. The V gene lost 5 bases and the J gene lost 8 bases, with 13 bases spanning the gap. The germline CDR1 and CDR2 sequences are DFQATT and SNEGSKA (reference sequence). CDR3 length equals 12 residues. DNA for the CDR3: TGCAGTGCTTCCGCTATCGACGATGAGCAGTTCTTC. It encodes CSASAIDDEQFF.

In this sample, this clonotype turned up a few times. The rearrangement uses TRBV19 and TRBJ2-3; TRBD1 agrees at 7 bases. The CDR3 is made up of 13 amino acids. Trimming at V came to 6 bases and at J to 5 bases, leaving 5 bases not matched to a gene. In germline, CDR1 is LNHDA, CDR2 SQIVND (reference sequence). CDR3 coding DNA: TGTGCCAGTAGCGTCAACAGGGGAGATACGCAGTATTTT. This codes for CASSVNRGDTQYF.

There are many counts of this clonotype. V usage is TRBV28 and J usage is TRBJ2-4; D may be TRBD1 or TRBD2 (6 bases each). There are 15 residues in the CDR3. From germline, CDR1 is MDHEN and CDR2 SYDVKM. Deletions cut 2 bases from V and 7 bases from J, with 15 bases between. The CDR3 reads CASSLGGRRANIQYF. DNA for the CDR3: TGTGCCAGCAGTTTAGGGGGCAGGAGGGCCAACATTCAGTACTTC.

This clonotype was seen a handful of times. The CDR3 nucleotides are TGTGCCAGCACCCTCACCGGGACGGCAAACGAGCAGTACTTC. Protein product: CASTLTGTANEQYF. V is TRBV27 and J is TRBJ2-7; D possibly matches TRBD1 or TRBD2 (5 bases each). The CDR3 contains 14 residues. Germline CDR1 is MNHEY and CDR2 is SMNVEV (reference sequence). V lost 7 bases to trimming and J lost 5 bases, with 18 bases between them.

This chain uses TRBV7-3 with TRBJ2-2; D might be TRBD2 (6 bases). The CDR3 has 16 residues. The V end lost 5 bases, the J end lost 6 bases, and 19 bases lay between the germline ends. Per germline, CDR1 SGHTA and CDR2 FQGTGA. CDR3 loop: CASSPASGENAGELFF. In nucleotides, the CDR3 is TGTGCCAGCAGCCCCGCATCGGGGGAAAACGCCGGGGAGCTGTTTTTT.

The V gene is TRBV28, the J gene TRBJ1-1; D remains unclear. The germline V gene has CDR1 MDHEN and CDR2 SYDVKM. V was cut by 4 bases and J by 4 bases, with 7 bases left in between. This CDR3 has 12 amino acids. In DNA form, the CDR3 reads TGTGCCAGCAGTTCCACTAGCACTGAAGCTTTCTTT. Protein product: CASSSTSTEAFF.

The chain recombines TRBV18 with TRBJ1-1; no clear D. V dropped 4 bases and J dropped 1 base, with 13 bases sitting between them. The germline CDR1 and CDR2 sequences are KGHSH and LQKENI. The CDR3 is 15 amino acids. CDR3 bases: TGTGCCAGCTCACAACGTGACGGCAAGAACACTGAAGCTTTCTTT. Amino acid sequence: CASSQRDGKNTEAFF.

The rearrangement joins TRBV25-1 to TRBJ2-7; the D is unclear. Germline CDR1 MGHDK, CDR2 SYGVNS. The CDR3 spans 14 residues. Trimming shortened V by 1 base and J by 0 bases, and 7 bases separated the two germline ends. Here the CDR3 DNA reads TGTGCCAGCAGTGAATTTGGCGCCTCCTACGAGCAGTACTTC. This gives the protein CASSEFGASYEQYF.

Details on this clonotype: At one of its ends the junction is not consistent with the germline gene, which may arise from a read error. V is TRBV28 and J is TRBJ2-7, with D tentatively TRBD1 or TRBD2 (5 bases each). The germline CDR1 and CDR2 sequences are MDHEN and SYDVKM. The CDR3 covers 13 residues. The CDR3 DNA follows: TGTGCCAGCACCTCCCGGGACGGGTCCATTTTTATCTTC. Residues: CASTSRDGSIFIF.

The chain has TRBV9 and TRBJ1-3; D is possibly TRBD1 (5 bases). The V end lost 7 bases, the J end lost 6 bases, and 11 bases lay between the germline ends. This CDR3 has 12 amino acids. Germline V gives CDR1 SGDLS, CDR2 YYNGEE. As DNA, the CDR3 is TGTGCCAGCGGGAGAGGGGAAAACACCATATATTTT. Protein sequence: CASGRGENTIYF.

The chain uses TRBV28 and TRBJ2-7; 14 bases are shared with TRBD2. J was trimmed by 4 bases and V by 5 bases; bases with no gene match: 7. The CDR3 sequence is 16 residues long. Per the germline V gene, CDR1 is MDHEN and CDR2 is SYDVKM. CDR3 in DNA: TGTGCCAGCAGTACGCCGACTAGCGGGGGGGTATACGAGCAGTACTTC. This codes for CASSTPTSGGVYEQYF.

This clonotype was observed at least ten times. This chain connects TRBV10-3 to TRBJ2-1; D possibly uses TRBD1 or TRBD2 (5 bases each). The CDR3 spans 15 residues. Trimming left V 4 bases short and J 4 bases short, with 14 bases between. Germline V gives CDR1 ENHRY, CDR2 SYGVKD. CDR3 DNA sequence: TGTGCCATCAGTGGGGACCTGAAAGGGTACAATGAGCAGTTCTTC. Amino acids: CAISGDLKGYNEQFF.

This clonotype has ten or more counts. CDR3 region: CASSLLPTAAAYEQYF. CDR3 coding DNA: TGTGCCAGCAGTTTACTCCCGACAGCTGCAGCCTACGAGCAGTACTTC. The chain recombines TRBV28 with TRBJ2-7; D possibly corresponds to TRBD1 (5 bases). Trimming stripped 2 bases from V and 2 bases from J, with 16 bases between. The CDR3 extends over 16 amino acids. Germline V CDR1 and CDR2: MDHEN, SYDVKM.

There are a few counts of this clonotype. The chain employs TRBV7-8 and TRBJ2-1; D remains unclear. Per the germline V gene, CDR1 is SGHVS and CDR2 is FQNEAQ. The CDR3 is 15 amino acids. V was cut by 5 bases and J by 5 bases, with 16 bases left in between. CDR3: CASSPGRVNDNEQFF. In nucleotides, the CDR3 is TGTGCCAGCAGCCCTGGTAGGGTTAACGACAATGAGCAGTTCTTC.

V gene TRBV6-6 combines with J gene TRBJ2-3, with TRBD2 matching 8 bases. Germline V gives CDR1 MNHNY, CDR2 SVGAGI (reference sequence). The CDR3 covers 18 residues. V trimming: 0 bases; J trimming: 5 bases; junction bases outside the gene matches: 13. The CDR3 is CASSYSGGGRLLGDTQYF. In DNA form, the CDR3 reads TGTGCCAGCAGTTACTCCGGGGGGGGACGACTCTTGGGAGATACGCAGTATTTT.

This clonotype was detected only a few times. The CDR3 loop is CSARDQGVGTEAFF. The CDR3 bases are TGCAGTGCTAGAGATCAGGGTGTAGGGACTGAAGCTTTCTTT. This rearrangement joins TRBV20-1 to TRBJ1-1, with D perhaps matching TRBD1 (5 bases). The germline V and J ends were trimmed by 0 bases and 5 bases, with 13 bases remaining between them. Germline V gene lookup returns CDR1 DFQATT and CDR2 SNEGSKA (reference sequence). This CDR3 contains 14 residues.

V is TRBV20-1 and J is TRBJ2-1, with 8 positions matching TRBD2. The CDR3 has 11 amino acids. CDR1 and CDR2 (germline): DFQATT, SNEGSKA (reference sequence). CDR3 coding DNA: TGCAGCGTATCTAGCGGGCATGAGCAGTTCTTC. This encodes CSVSSGHEQFF.